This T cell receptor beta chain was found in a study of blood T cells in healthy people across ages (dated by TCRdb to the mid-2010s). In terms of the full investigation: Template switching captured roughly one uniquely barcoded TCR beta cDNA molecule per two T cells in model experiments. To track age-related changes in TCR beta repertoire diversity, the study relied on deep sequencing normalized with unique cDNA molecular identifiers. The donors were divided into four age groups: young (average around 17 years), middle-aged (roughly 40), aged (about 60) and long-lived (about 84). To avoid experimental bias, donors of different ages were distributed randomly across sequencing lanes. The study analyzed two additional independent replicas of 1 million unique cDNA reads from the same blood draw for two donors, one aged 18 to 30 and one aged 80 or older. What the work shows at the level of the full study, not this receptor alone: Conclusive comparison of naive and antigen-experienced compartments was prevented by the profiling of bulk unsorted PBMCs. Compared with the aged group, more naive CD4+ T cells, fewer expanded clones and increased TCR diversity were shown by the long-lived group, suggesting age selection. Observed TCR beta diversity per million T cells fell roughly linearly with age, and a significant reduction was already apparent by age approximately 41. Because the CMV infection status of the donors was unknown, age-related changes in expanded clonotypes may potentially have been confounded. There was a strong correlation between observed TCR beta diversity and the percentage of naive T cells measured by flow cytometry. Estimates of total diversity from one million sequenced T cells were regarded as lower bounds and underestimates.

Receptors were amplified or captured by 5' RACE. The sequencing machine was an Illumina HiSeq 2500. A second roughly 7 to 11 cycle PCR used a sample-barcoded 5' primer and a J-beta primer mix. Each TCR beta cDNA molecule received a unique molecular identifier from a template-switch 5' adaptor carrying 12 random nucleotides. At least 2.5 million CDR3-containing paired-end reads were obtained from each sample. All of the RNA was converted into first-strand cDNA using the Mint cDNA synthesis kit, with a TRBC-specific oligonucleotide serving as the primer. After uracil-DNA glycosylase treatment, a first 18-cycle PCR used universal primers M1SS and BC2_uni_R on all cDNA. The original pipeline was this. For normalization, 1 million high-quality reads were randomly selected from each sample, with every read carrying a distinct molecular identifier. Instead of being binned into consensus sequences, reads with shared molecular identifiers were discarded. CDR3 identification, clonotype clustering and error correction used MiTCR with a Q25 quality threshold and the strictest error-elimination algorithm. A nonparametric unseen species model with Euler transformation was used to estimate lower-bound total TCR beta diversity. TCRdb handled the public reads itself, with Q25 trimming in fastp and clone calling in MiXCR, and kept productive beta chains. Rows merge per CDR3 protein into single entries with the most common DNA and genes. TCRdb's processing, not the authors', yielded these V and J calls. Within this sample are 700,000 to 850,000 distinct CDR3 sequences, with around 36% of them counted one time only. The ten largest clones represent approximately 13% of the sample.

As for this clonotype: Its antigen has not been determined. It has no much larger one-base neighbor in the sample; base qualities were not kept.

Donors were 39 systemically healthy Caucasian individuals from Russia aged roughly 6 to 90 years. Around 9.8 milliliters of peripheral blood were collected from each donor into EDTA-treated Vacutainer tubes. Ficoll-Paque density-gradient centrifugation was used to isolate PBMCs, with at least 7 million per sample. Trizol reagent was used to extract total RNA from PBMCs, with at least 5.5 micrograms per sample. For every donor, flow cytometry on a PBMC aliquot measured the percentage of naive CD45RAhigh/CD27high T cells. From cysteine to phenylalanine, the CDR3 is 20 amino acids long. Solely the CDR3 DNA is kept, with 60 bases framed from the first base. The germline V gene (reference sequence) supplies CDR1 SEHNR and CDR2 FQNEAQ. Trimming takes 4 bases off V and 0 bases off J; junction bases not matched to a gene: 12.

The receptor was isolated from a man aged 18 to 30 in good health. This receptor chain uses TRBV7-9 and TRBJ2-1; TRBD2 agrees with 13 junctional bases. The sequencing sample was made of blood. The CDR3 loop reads CASSSFVRTSGGASYNEQFF. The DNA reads TGTGCCAGCAGCTCCTTCGTCCGGACTAGCGGGGGTGCCTCCTACAATGAGCAGTTCTTC.